This TCR beta chain came from a study of T cell responses to AZD1222 COVID-19 vaccine. The overall study: It was second doses at about 4 or about 12 weeks that were pooled.

Method: immunoSEQ multiplex PCR; TCRdb's copy keeps in-frame clones and lacks some. The sample includes some 150,000 clones, around 94% seen only once; the top ten take 1.3%. Study-wide results and limits: Variant regions that are unmutated are reportedly the target of nearly half of spike-specific TCRs. Two AZD1222 administrations were followed by greater Spike-specific TCR breadth and depth. Donors, mostly white British, included more females; clonal diversity was possibly underestimated.

A note on this clone: Its target is unknown.

The sequence derives from an adult in good health. The starting material was peripheral blood, obtained on day 0 of AZD1222 vaccination.

The CDR3 sequence: CASSIGEVNTEAFF. The CDR3, as DNA: TGTGCCAGCAGTATAGGTGAGGTGAACACTGAAGCTTTCTTT. The rearrangement links TRBV6-5 to TRBJ1-1; D call uncertain. With 5 bases removed from V and 0 bases from J, the gap between germline ends came to 10 bases. CDR1 is MNHEY and CDR2 is SVGAGI in the germline V gene. The CDR3 loop spans 14 amino acids.